Listed below are T cell receptor beta chains from one sample, sequenced in a study of blood T cells in healthy people across ages. TCRdb recomputed calls from the 5' RACE reads with MiXCR, one row per CDR3 protein. This sample has around 1,000,000 distinct CDR3 sequences, with 25% found just once. This same sample was also taken into another study, of T cells of mothers and their children.

Material: blood. These receptors were taken from a girl aged 2-9 years in good health. Each CDR3 is given with its conserved first and last residue. A D gene is named only where the DNA matches it firmly. Expanded clones are given a class, and other clones once, few, many or no size at all.

V	D	size	J	DNA	CDR3
TRBV6-5	NA	NA	TRBJ2-7	TGTGCCAGCAGTTACGGGGCAGGGGACTTCTACGAGCAGTACTTC	CASSYGAGDFYEQYF
TRBV29-1	NA	once	TRBJ2-7	TGCAGCGTTGAAGATATAGACGAGCAGTACTTC	CSVEDIDEQYF
TRBV5-1	TRBD1	NA	TRBJ1-6	TGCGCCAGCAGCCAGAGGGACAGTAATTCACCCCTCCACTTT	CASSQRDSNSPLHF
TRBV4-3	NA	NA	TRBJ2-7	TGCGCCAGCAGCCACACGGCAAGGGACTACGAGCAGTACTTC	CASSHTARDYEQYF
TRBV6-2/TRBV6-3	NA	NA	TRBJ1-2	TGTGCCAGCGATACCGGACAGCACTATGGCTACACCTTC	CASDTGQHYGYTF
TRBV2	TRBD2	few	TRBJ2-1	TGTGCCATCTTGCTAGCGGGAGGCTGGAATGAGCAGTTCTTC	CAILLAGGWNEQFF
TRBV5-1	NA	few	TRBJ2-7	TGCGCCAGCAGCTTGGCCGTAGACACCTCCTACGAGCAGTACTTC	CASSLAVDTSYEQYF
TRBV19	NA	NA	TRBJ1-4	TGTGCCAGAGGGGGGTCTGCAACTAATGAAAAACTGTTTTTT	CARGGSATNEKLFF
TRBV7-9	NA	NA	TRBJ1-4	TGTGCCAGCAGCTTAGCAGGGGGATCTAATGAAAAACTGTTTTTT	CASSLAGGSNEKLFF
TRBV20-1	NA	NA	TRBJ2-1	TGCAGTGCTAGAGCCTCGCGGGAAAACAATGAGCAGTTCTTC	CSARASRENNEQFF
TRBV4-3	NA	many	TRBJ2-7	TGCGCCAGCAGCCATGGGTTGGGGAAGTACGAGCAGTACTTC	CASSHGLGKYEQYF
TRBV12-3/TRBV12-4	TRBD2	few	TRBJ2-1	TGTGCCAGCAGCCTCGCGGCTAGCGGGAGTCTGTTCTTC	CASSLAASGSLFF
TRBV5-1	NA	few	TRBJ1-1	TGCGCCAGCAGCTCGGCCCGGGAGAACACTGAAGCTTTCTTT	CASSSARENTEAFF
TRBV20-1	NA	few	TRBJ1-1	TGCAGTGCTAGAGATTCGGGGGGCGCAGACCTGCGCACTGAAGCTTTCTTT	CSARDSGGADLRTEAFF
TRBV28	NA	NA	TRBJ2-1	TGTGCCAGCAGTTTATTAACGACGACTAGATGGGTCTTCTACAATGAGCAGTTCTTC	CASSLLTTTRWVFYNEQFF
TRBV5-4	NA	NA	TRBJ2-3	TGTGCCAGCACCTCCCAGGTGGATACGCAGTATTTT	CASTSQVDTQYF
TRBV29-1	NA	NA	TRBJ2-3	TGCAGCGTTAAAAGGATAGCTCCTAGCACAGATACGCAGTATTTT	CSVKRIAPSTDTQYF
TRBV2	NA	NA	TRBJ2-1	TGTGCCACCCCTACAGATTACAATGAGCAGTTCTTC	CATPTDYNEQFF
TRBV20-1	TRBD1	NA	TRBJ1-6	TGCAGTGCTAGAGCCTCGGACAGGGGTCCGGATTCACCCCTCCACTTT	CSARASDRGPDSPLHF
TRBV24-1	TRBD1	NA	TRBJ1-2	TGTGCCACCCAGGGACAGGGGGCGCAGTATGGCTACACCTTC	CATQGQGAQYGYTF
TRBV5-1	NA	few	TRBJ2-5	TGCGCCAGCAGCTTGGTTTCGGGCAGGGGAGAGACCCAGTACTTC	CASSLVSGRGETQYF
TRBV6-5	NA	NA	TRBJ2-1	TGTGCCAGCAGTTACCCTGCTTTACGGCAGAAATACAATGAGCAGTTCTTC	CASSYPALRQKYNEQFF
TRBV28	TRBD1	few	TRBJ2-3	TGTGCCAGCAGTTTTACGTGGGACAGCCCAACAGATACGCAGTATTTT	CASSFTWDSPTDTQYF
TRBV5-1	NA	few	TRBJ2-7	TGCGCCAGCAGCCTGGGACGGGAGACCTACGAGCAGTACTTC	CASSLGRETYEQYF
TRBV20-1	TRBD2	NA	TRBJ2-7	TGCAGTGCTGGGACTAGCGGAAGTCCCTACGAGCAGTACTTC	CSAGTSGSPYEQYF
TRBV5-1	NA	NA	TRBJ2-7	TGCGCCAGCAGTTTTGAGGCCACAGGATTCTACGAGCAGTACTTC	CASSFEATGFYEQYF
TRBV7-7	NA	few	TRBJ2-2	TGTGCTAGCAGCCCGGCCCCCGTGTCCTCCGGGGAGCTGTTTTTT	CASSPAPVSSGELFF
TRBV7-9	TRBD1	NA	TRBJ2-1	TGTGCCAGCAGCCCATTTTTGGACAGGCTCGAGAGGAATGAGCAGTTCTTC	CASSPFLDRLERNEQFF
TRBV20-1	TRBD1	few	TRBJ2-7	TGCAGTGTTGGAGTCCGGGACAGATCCTACGAGCAGTACTTC	CSVGVRDRSYEQYF
TRBV20-1	TRBD2	few	TRBJ2-3	TGCAGTGCTAGAGAAGCGGGAGATAACACAGATACGCAGTATTTT	CSAREAGDNTDTQYF
TRBV7-6	NA	few	TRBJ2-6	TGTGCCAGCAGCCCCGTTTTCCTCTCTGGGGCCAACGTCCTGACTTTC	CASSPVFLSGANVLTF
TRBV7-2	TRBD1	NA	TRBJ1-5	TGTGCCAGCAGCTCGGGACAGGGAGTCGGGCAGCCCCAGCATTTT	CASSSGQGVGQPQHF
TRBV28	TRBD2	once	TRBJ2-1	TGTGCCAGCAGTTTAGCGGGAGAATTAGGTGAGCAGTTCTTC	CASSLAGELGEQFF
TRBV6-2/TRBV6-3	NA	once	TRBJ2-5	TGTGCCAGCAGTTACCGTGAAGTGGAGACCCGGTACTTC	CASSYREVETRYF
TRBV28	TRBD2	few	TRBJ2-2	TGTGCCAGCAGTTCCCCAGGAGCGGGAGGCGGGGTAGGGGAGCTGTTTTTT	CASSSPGAGGGVGELFF
TRBV5-1	NA	NA	TRBJ1-1	TGCGCCAGCATACCTGGGACCGTGAACACTGAAGCTTTCTTT	CASIPGTVNTEAFF
TRBV14	NA	NA	TRBJ2-1	TGTGCCAGCAGCCAAGTACCTCGGGTGGATGAGCAGTTCTTC	CASSQVPRVDEQFF
TRBV12-3/TRBV12-4	NA	NA	TRBJ2-5	TGTGCCAGCAGTTTAAGGGGACCAAACCAAGAGACCCAGTACTTC	CASSLRGPNQETQYF
TRBV28	NA	NA	TRBJ2-4	TGTGCCAGCAACCCGCGGAGGGGATTGTTTGAGGTTCAGTACTTC	CASNPRRGLFEVQYF
TRBV6-1	TRBD1	few	TRBJ2-3	TGTGCCAGCAGTGGAGGCCCTTACAGGGGGGATACGCAGTATTTT	CASSGGPYRGDTQYF
TRBV19	NA	NA	TRBJ1-1	TGTGCCAGTAGCCGAGATGCGGACACTGAAGCTTTCTTT	CASSRDADTEAFF